This T cell receptor (beta chain) was sequenced in a study of identical twins. V was trimmed by 6 bases and J by 5 bases, leaving 17 bases between them. The V gene's germline CDR1 is ENHRY and CDR2 SYGVKD. This CDR3 has 15 amino acids. This clonotype was found a few times. What it recognizes is unknown. Using its own MiXCR run on the 5' RACE reads, TCRdb lists one record per CDR3 protein. The table has a few hundred thousand distinct CDR3 sequences, roughly 18% seen once. The donors were all healthy and Caucasian. Study results and caveats: With abundant cord blood beta clonotypes, insertions were fewer; memory repertoires showed no such pattern.

Sequenced sample: naive T cells sorted from blood. This TCR came from a man aged 50 to 60 in good health. This chain uses TRBV10-3 with TRBJ1-5; TRBD1 is a possible D gene (6 bases). DNA of the CDR3: TGTGCCATCAGCAAGACAGGCCCCCAAGATCAGCCCCAGCATTTT. As protein: CAISKTGPQDQPQHF.